This T cell receptor beta chain was sequenced for a study of Ad26.COV2.S vaccination and SARS-CoV-2 variants. Across the study: Donor got 5x10^10 or 1x10^11 viral particles of Ad26.COV2.S.

Data came from immunoSEQ multiplex PCR; TCRdb stores just in-frame clones and leaves some out. The sample lists roughly 400,000 clones, roughly 87% occurring once. Turning to this clone: Its antigen is not known.

Study-level results: Non-spike TCR breadth was similar in vaccine and placebo recipients.

Germline CDR1 is SQVTM and CDR2 is ANQGSEA. There are 16 residues in the CDR3. The V segment lost 1 base and the J segment 8 bases; nucleotides outside the gene matches: 11. Treatment of the sample: about 20 received Ad26.COV2.S at low or high dose, single or two shots; five or six received placebo; per-sample allocation not given. Specimen acquisition occurred on day 63 following the initial vaccine or placebo injection. This Boston cohort included adults aged 18-55 years. The administered vaccine (an Ad26 vector) expressed Wuhan-strain SARS-CoV-2 spike. This rearrangement joins TRBV29-1 to TRBJ2-1, with 10 bases identical to TRBD2. This TCR was recovered from a person between 18 and 65 years old who received the Ad26.COV2.S COVID-19 vaccine or a placebo. The sample was peripheral blood, taken in a trial of Ad26.COV2.S vaccine versus placebo. CDR3 sequence: CSVEALLAGDSHEQFF. CDR3 nucleotides: TGCAGCGTTGAAGCTCTCCTAGCGGGAGATTCGCATGAGCAGTTCTTC.